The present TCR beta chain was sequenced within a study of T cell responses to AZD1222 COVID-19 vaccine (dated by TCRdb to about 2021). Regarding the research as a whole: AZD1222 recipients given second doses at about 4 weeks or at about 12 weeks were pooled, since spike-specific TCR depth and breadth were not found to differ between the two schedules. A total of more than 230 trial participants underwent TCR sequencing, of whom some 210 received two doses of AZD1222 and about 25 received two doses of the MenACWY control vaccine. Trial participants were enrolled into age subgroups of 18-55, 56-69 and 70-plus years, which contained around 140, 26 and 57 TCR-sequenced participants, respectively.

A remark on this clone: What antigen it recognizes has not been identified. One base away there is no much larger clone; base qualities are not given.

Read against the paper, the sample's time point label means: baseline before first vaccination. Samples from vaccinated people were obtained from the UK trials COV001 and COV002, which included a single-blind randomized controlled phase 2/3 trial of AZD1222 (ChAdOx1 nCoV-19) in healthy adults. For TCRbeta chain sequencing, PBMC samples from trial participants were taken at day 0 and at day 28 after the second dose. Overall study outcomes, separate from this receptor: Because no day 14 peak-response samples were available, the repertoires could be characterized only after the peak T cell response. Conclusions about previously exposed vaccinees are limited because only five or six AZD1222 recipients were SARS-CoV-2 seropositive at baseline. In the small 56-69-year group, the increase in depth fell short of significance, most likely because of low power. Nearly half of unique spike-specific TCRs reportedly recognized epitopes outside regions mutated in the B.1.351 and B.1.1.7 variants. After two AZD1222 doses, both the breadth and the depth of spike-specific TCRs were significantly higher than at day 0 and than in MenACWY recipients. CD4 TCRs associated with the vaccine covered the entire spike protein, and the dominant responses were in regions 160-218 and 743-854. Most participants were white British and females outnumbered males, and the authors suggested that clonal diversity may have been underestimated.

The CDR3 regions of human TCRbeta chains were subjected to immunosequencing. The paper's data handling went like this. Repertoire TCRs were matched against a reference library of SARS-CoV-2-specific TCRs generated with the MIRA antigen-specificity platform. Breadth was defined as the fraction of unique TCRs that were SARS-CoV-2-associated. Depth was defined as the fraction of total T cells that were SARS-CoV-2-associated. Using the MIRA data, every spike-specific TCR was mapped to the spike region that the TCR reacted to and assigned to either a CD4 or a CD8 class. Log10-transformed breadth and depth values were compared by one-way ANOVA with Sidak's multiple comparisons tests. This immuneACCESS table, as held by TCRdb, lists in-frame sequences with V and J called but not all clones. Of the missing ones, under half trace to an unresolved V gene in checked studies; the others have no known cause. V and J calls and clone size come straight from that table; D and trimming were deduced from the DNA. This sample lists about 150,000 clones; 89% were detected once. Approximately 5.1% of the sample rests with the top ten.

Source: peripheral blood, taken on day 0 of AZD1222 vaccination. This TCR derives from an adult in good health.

The sequence in DNA is TGTGCCAGCAGCTTAACGCAAAGGGGCACGCAGTATTTT. This encodes CASSLTQRGTQYF. The chain is encoded by TRBV7-3 joined to TRBJ2-3; D gene: possibly TRBD1, on 5 matching bases. Including the terminal cysteine and phenylalanine, the CDR3 comprises 13 residues. The read is trimmed to its CDR3 DNA, 39 bases read in frame from base 1. Trimming costs V 0 bases and J 9 bases, and their ends lie 10 bases apart. For CDR1 and CDR2, the germline V gene lists SGHTA and FQGTGA.